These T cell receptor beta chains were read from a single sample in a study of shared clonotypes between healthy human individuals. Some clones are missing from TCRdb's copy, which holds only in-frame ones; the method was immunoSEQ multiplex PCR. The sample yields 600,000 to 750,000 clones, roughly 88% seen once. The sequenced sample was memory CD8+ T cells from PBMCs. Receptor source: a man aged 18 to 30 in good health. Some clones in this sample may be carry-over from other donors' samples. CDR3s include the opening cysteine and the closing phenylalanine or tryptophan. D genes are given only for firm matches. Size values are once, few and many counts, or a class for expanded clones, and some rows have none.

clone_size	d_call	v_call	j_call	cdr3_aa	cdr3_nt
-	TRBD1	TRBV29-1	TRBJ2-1	CSVEVRQGAQHIFVNEQFF	TGCAGCGTTGAAGTAAGACAGGGGGCCCAACATATTTTCGTTAATGAGCAGTTCTTC
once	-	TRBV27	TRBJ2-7	CASSLARGNEQYF	TGTGCCAGCAGTTTAGCCAGGGGAAACGAGCAGTACTTC
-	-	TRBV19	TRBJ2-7	CASSIFMGASDEQYF	TGTGCCAGTAGTATATTTATGGGGGCTTCCGACGAGCAGTACTTC
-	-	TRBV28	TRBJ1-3	CASSQGTVFSGNTIYF	TGTGCCAGCAGCCAAGGGACGGTCTTCTCTGGAAACACCATATATTTT
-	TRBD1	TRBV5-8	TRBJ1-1	CASRAGTGGTMNTEAFF	TGTGCCAGCAGAGCCGGGACAGGGGGCACTATGAACACTGAAGCTTTCTTT
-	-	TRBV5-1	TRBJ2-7	CASSLPPRGLDSYEQYF	TGCGCCAGCAGCCTCCCCCCTCGGGGGTTAGACTCCTACGAGCAGTACTTC
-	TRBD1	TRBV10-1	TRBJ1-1	CASSSGTGDPEAFF	TGCGCCAGCAGTTCGGGGACAGGGGACCCTGAAGCTTTCTTT
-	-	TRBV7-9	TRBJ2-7	CASSQGLDSYEQYF	TGTGCCAGCAGCCAAGGTTTGGACAGCTACGAGCAGTACTTC
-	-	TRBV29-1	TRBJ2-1	CSAEPRGRDNEQFF	TGCAGCGCCGAACCTCGAGGGCGGGACAATGAGCAGTTCTTC
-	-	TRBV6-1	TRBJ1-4	CASSEGGIQEKLFF	TGTGCCAGCAGTGAGGGAGGGATACAAGAAAAACTGTTTTTT
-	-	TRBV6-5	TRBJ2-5	CASSYGAGEETQYF	TGTGCCAGCAGTTACGGAGCAGGGGAAGAGACCCAGTACTTC
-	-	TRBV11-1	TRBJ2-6	CASSSTYRAGANVLTF	TGTGCCAGCAGCTCGACCTACAGGGCTGGGGCCAACGTCCTGACTTTC
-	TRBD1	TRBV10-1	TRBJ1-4	CASSDGQGGEKLFF	TGCGCCAGCAGTGACGGACAGGGGGGCGAAAAACTGTTTTTT
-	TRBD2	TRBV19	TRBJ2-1	CASSIEPSGSFEQFF	TGTGCCAGTAGTATAGAACCTAGCGGGAGTTTTGAGCAGTTCTTC
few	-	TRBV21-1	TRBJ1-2	CASTMGQGSGYTF	TGTGCCAGCACCATGGGACAGGGGAGCGGCTACACCTTC
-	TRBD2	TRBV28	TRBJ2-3	CASSSPLAGLSTDTQYF	TGTGCCAGCAGTTCCCCTCTAGCGGGACTTAGCACAGATACGCAGTATTTT
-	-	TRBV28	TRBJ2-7	CASSLITTNYEQYF	TGTGCCAGCAGTTTAATAACGACCAACTACGAGCAGTACTTC
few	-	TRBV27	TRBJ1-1	CASSWVRNTEAFF	TGTGCCAGCAGTTGGGTACGGAACACTGAAGCTTTCTTT
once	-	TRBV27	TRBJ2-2	CASSLSSHSTGELFF	TGTGCCAGCAGTTTATCAAGCCACTCTACCGGGGAGCTGTTTTTT
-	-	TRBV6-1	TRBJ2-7	CASREISQGREQYF	TGTGCCAGCAGGGAGATATCCCAGGGGAGGGAGCAGTACTTC
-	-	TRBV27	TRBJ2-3	CASSPTRDTQYF	TGTGCCAGCAGTCCCACTCGGGATACGCAGTATTTT
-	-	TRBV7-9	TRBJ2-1	CASSLAAETYNEQFF	TGTGCCAGCAGCTTAGCGGCAGAAACCTACAATGAGCAGTTCTTC
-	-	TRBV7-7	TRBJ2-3	CASSSHVGLLGGTDTQYF	TGTGCCAGCAGCTCCCACGTGGGTCTACTAGGAGGCACAGATACGCAGTATTTT
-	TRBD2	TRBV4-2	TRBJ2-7	CASSQETSGSPSYEQYF	TGTGCCAGCAGCCAAGAGACTAGCGGGAGCCCCTCCTACGAGCAGTACTTC
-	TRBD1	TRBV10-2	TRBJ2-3	CASTGTGAADTQYF	TGCGCCAGCACAGGGACAGGGGCCGCAGATACGCAGTATTTT
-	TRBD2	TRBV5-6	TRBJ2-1	CASSASSGLAADEQFF	TGTGCCAGCAGTGCGAGTTCGGGACTAGCAGCCGATGAGCAGTTCTTC
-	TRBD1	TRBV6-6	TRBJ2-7	CASERDRGLHEQYF	TGTGCCAGCGAGCGGGACAGGGGGTTGCACGAGCAGTACTTC
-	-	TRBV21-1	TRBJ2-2	CASSRRDGDHPTGELFF	TGTGCCAGCAGTCGCCGAGACGGAGACCACCCCACCGGGGAGCTGTTTTTT
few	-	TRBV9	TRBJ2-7	CASSVDQVDEQYF	TGTGCCAGCAGCGTAGATCAGGTAGACGAGCAGTACTTC
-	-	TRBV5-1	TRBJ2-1	CASSLKNGAQWDEQFF	TGCGCCAGCAGCTTGAAAAATGGTGCCCAGTGGGATGAGCAGTTCTTC
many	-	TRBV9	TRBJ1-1	CASTGENTEAFF	TGTGCCAGCACGGGAGAGAACACTGAAGCTTTCTTT
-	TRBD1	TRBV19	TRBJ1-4	CASSKRTGGNEKLFF	TGTGCCAGTAGTAAGAGGACAGGAGGTAATGAAAAACTGTTTTTT
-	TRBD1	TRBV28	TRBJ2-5	CASSQDRGPGETQYF	TGTGCCAGCAGCCAGGACAGGGGGCCAGGAGAGACCCAGTACTTC
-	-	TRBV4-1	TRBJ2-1	CASSQYFRQGSSGQFF	TGCGCCAGCAGCCAATACTTTCGGCAGGGGAGCTCGGGGCAGTTCTTC
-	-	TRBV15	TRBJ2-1	CATSTTRYNEQFF	TGTGCCACCAGCACAACACGGTACAATGAGCAGTTCTTC
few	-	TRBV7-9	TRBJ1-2	CASSLGDTHYGYTF	TGTGCCAGCAGCTTAGGGGACACCCACTATGGCTACACCTTC
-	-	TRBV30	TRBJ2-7	CAWSGISYEQYF	TGTGCCTGGAGCGGAATCTCCTACGAGCAGTACTTC
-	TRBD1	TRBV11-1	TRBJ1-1	CASSPRQGDGTEAFF	TGTGCCAGCAGCCCCAGACAGGGTGACGGTACTGAAGCTTTCTTT
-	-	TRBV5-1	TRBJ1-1	CASSLLQGEAFF	TGCGCCAGCAGCTTACTACAGGGTGAAGCTTTCTTT